Included here is one T cell receptor beta chain sequence, with context. The data derive from a study of T cells of healthy individuals. Trimming stripped 1 base from V and 6 bases from J, with 14 bases between. In germline, CDR1 is SGDLS, CDR2 YYNGEE. CDR3 length: 14 amino acids. TCRdb reprocessed the 5' RACE reads with MiXCR, giving one entry per CDR3 protein. This sample carries 45,000 to 60,000 distinct CDR3 sequences, about 15% of them seen once, and the ten largest clones take 15% to 20%. This TCR came from a human donor in good health. The genes are TRBV9 and TRBJ2-7; D may correspond to TRBD1 or TRBD2 (6 bases each). The CDR3 region is CASSVRGDGGEQYF. CDR3 bases: TGTGCCAGCAGCGTAAGGGGGGATGGGGGCGAGCAGTACTTC. Variable domain in full (rest from reference TRBV9 and TRBJ2-7): DSGVTQTPKHLITATGQRVTLRCSPRSGDLSVYWYQQSLDQGLQFLIQYYNGEERAKGNILERFSAQQFPDLHSELNLSSLELGDSALYFCASSVRGDGGEQYFGPGTRLTVT.